Listed below are T cell receptor beta chains from one sample, sequenced in a study of somatic mutations in cytotoxic T cells in rheumatoid arthritis. TCRdb keeps only in-frame clones here, not all; method: immunoSEQ multiplex PCR. The table includes 10,000 to 12,000 clones, 65% to 85% detected once. Sequences were obtained from CD8+ T cells sorted from blood. The receptors were gathered from an adult with rheumatoid arthritis. The CDR3 runs from the conserved cysteine through the conserved F or W. Fields, in order: J gene, clone size, V gene, D gene, CDR3 protein, CDR3 DNA. A D gene is named only where the DNA matches it firmly. Clone size is shown for a subset of rows, as once, few, many or a class of expanded clone.

>TRBJ2-1|NA|TRBV13|NA
CASSVGPEQFF
TGTGCCAGCAGCGTGGGACCTGAGCAGTTCTTC
>TRBJ2-5|once|TRBV7-9|NA
CASSLGLRGGHQETQYF
TGTGCCAGCAGCTTAGGGTTACGCGGGGGCCATCAAGAGACCCAGTACTTC
>TRBJ2-5|once|TRBV5-1|NA
CASSFPGGRGVNQETQYF
TGCGCCAGCAGCTTCCCAGGGGGGCGGGGGGTTAACCAAGAGACCCAGTACTTC
>TRBJ2-1|NA|TRBV6-6|NA
CASMLGNEQFF
TGTGCCAGCATGTTAGGCAATGAGCAGTTCTTC
>TRBJ1-6|NA|TRBV19|TRBD1
CASSPRDSNSPLHF
TGTGCCAGTAGTCCCCGGGACAGTAATTCACCCCTCCACTTT
>TRBJ1-1|few|TRBV7-9|TRBD1
CASSLSVDRGNGHTEAFF
TGTGCCAGCAGCTTATCGGTGGACAGGGGGAATGGGCACACTGAAGCTTTCTTT
>TRBJ2-1|NA|TRBV11-2|NA
CASSLGTGGDYNEQFF
TGTGCCAGCAGCTTAGGAACGGGGGGCGATTACAATGAGCAGTTCTTC
>TRBJ1-3|NA|TRBV19|NA
CASSRDGWTGNTIYF
TGTGCCAGTAGTAGGGACGGCTGGACTGGAAACACCATATATTTT
>TRBJ1-1|once|TRBV9|NA
CAFKEGNTEAFF
TGTGCCTTTAAAGAGGGGAACACTGAAGCTTTCTTT
>TRBJ2-7|NA|TRBV7-9|TRBD2
CASSVGPGTSGGAKQYF
TGTGCCAGCAGCGTAGGACCCGGGACTAGCGGGGGGGCCAAGCAGTACTTC
>TRBJ2-7|few|TRBV7-6|NA
CASSPGTQGEQYF
TGTGCCAGCAGCCCTGGGACGCAAGGCGAGCAGTACTTC
>TRBJ2-6|NA|TRBV29-1|NA
CSVDLGSGANVLTF
TGCAGCGTTGATTTGGGTTCTGGGGCCAACGTCCTGACTTTC
>TRBJ2-3|NA|TRBV5-4|NA
CASSEGTTSTDTQYF
TGTGCCAGCAGCGAGGGAACCACTAGCACAGATACGCAGTATTTT
>TRBJ1-3|NA|TRBV30|NA
CAWSISSGNTIYF
TGTGCCTGGTCCATTAGCTCTGGAAACACCATATATTTT
>TRBJ1-5|NA|TRBV4-1|NA
CASSHVSGGNNQPQHF
TGCGCCAGCAGCCATGTCTCCGGGGGGAATAATCAGCCCCAGCATTTT
>TRBJ1-2|once|TRBV5-4|TRBD1
CASSPRRDRGIRDYGYTF
TGTGCCAGCAGTCCGCGCCGGGACAGGGGGATTCGGGACTATGGCTACACCTTC
>TRBJ2-3|NA|TRBV6-5|NA
CASSYGSVRDTQYF
TGTGCCAGCAGTTACGGAAGTGTCAGGGATACGCAGTATTTT
>TRBJ1-5|NA|TRBV27|NA
CASSLRGVTQPQHF
TGTGCCAGCAGTCTGCGGGGGGTGACGCAGCCCCAGCATTTT
>TRBJ1-1|NA|TRBV4-1|NA
CASSQGWVNTEAFF
TGCGCCAGCAGCCAAGGTTGGGTGAACACTGAAGCTTTCTTT
>TRBJ2-1|NA|TRBV5-6|NA
CASRTRVSIPYNEQFF
TGTGCCAGCAGGACCAGGGTTTCTATCCCTTACAATGAGCAGTTCTTC
>TRBJ2-7|NA|TRBV5-6|NA
CASSMGRTYYEQYF
TGTGCCAGCAGCATGGGACGGACCTACTACGAGCAGTACTTC
>TRBJ1-1|NA|TRBV7-6|NA
CASSPSTTLGQHTEAFF
TGTGCCAGCAGCCCAAGCACGACCTTGGGGCAGCACACTGAAGCTTTCTTT
>TRBJ1-1|NA|TRBV2|NA
CASSAGRTEAFF
TGTGCCAGCAGCGCCGGGAGGACTGAAGCTTTCTTT
>TRBJ2-5|few|TRBV15|TRBD1
CATSVRGQETQYF
TGTGCCACCAGCGTCAGGGGGCAAGAGACCCAGTACTTC
>TRBJ1-2|NA|TRBV28|NA
CASSLPWTRLSYGYTF
TGTGCCAGCAGTTTACCTTGGACGCGCTTGTCCTATGGCTACACCTTC
>TRBJ2-1|NA|TRBV10-2|TRBD2
CASTVSGGAYNEQFF
TGCGCCAGCACCGTTAGCGGGGGAGCCTACAATGAGCAGTTCTTC
>TRBJ2-1|NA|TRBV19|TRBD2
CASSIAVGAGGQYNEQFF
TGTGCCAGTAGTATAGCCGTAGGGGCGGGGGGGCAATACAATGAGCAGTTCTTC
>TRBJ1-2|NA|TRBV15|TRBD1
CATSRNRGQNYGYTF
TGTGCCACCAGCAGAAACAGGGGGCAAAACTATGGCTACACCTTC
>TRBJ1-1|NA|TRBV7-6|NA
CASSLVFGQPTEAFF
TGTGCCAGCAGCTTAGTGTTCGGACAGCCCACTGAAGCTTTCTTT
>TRBJ2-7|NA|TRBV5-1|TRBD1
CASSWGQGTSYEQYF
TGCGCCAGCAGCTGGGGACAGGGGACCTCCTACGAGCAGTACTTC
>TRBJ2-5|NA|TRBV7-9|NA
CASSLETQYF
TGTGCCAGCAGCTTGGAGACCCAGTACTTC
>TRBJ2-1|NA|TRBV2|TRBD2
CASSPGLADYNEQFF
TGTGCCAGCAGTCCGGGACTAGCGGACTACAATGAGCAGTTCTTC
>TRBJ2-7|NA|TRBV4-3|NA
CASSQDRSSYEQYF
TGCGCCAGCAGCCAAGATCGGAGCTCCTACGAGCAGTACTTC
>TRBJ1-2|few|TRBV9|NA
CASSGQDYGYTF
TGTGCCAGCAGCGGACAGGACTATGGCTACACCTTC
>TRBJ2-3|few|TRBV6-5|TRBD2
CASSRLAGGTDTQYF
TGTGCCAGCAGTCGACTAGCGGGGGGCACAGATACGCAGTATTTT
>TRBJ2-3|once|TRBV9|TRBD2
CASSVSGGDTDTQYF
TGTGCCAGCAGCGTTAGCGGGGGTGACACAGATACGCAGTATTTT
>TRBJ2-1|NA|TRBV9|NA
CASSPGGTGGNEQFF
TGTGCCAGCAGCCCAGGGGGGACGGGAGGGAATGAGCAGTTCTTC
>TRBJ2-1|NA|TRBV4-2|TRBD2
CASSPTSGGAIEQFF
TGTGCCAGCAGCCCTACTAGCGGGGGGGCCATTGAGCAGTTCTTC
>TRBJ2-1|NA|TRBV7-3|NA
CASSSPNNEQFF
TGTGCCAGCAGCTCGCCGAACAATGAGCAGTTCTTC
>TRBJ2-1|once|TRBV7-8|TRBD1
CASSTGGNEQFF
TGTGCCAGCAGCACAGGGGGGAATGAGCAGTTCTTC
>TRBJ2-6|NA|TRBV6-1|NA
CASSVEGAGANVLTF
TGTGCCAGCAGTGTAGAAGGGGCTGGGGCCAACGTCCTGACTTTC
>TRBJ1-5|NA|TRBV5-1|NA
CASSLEGGQPQHF
TGCGCCAGCAGCTTGGAGGGGGGTCAGCCCCAGCATTTT
>TRBJ1-2|NA|TRBV30|TRBD1
CAWKTGGTPYNYGYTF
TGTGCCTGGAAGACAGGGGGGACCCCCTATAACTATGGCTACACCTTC
>TRBJ1-2|NA|TRBV19|NA
CASTLADTLYGYTF
TGTGCCAGTACTTTAGCCGATACGCTCTATGGCTACACCTTC
>TRBJ2-7|NA|TRBV19|NA
CASSIGHSYEQYF
TGTGCCAGTAGTATAGGTCACAGCTACGAGCAGTACTTC
>TRBJ1-4|few|TRBV7-9|NA
CASSSPASVKKLFF
TGTGCCAGCAGCTCACCCGCCTCAGTGAAAAAACTGTTTTTT